This TCR beta chain stems from a study of cytomegalovirus exposure and HLA in healthy donors. Background on the study: About 85 million unique TCRs from HLA-typed donors were held in an early release of data.

CDR1 is SGHTA and CDR2 is FQGTGA in the germline V gene. Unmatched junction bases numbered 17, after V lost 5 bases and J lost 6 bases. This CDR3 region has 19 residues. The study, taken as a whole, reports: An Asian-associated ancestry cluster reportedly showed fewer N-insertions than the approximately 690-donor mean in a later analysis. For TCR beta chains, V- and J-gene trimming was later linked to a missense DCLRE1C variant. Rarity characterized most TCR sequences, yet some public TCRs appeared in many donors.

The PCR employed 60 Vbeta primers together with 13 Jbeta primers. Sequenced by immunoSEQ multiplex PCR; TCRdb stores in-frame clones only, minus some. The profile covers roughly 120,000 clones, with approximately 80% appearing a single time and 1.5% to 2.5% taken by the ten largest. Remarks on this clone: What it binds is not known.

What was sequenced was PBMCs. V gene TRBV7-3 combines with J gene TRBJ2-3, with 13 bases aligning to TRBD2. This sequence originates from a man between 18 and 35 years old in good health and CMV-seronegative. DNA for the CDR3: TGTGCCAGCAGCCCCAGGGGGGGGACTAGCGGGAATCGGGTGGATACGCAGTATTTT. The encoded protein is CASSPRGGTSGNRVDTQYF.